The 25 T cell receptor beta chains below all came from one sample that was sequenced in a study of T cell repertoires in cytomegalovirus infection. TCRdb re-analysed the reads in MiXCR, keeping a single row per CDR3 protein. The sample has nearly 650,000 distinct CDR3 sequences, approximately 24% seen once. The sequenced sample consisted of CD8+ T cells from PBMCs. The receptors shown here come from a human donor in good health (CMV status not recorded). Some clones in this sample may be carry-over from other donors' samples.

This clonotype showed up just a few times. The rearrangement links TRBV20-1 to TRBJ1-1; D gene uncertain. CDR3 length equals 11 residues. V dropped 4 bases and J dropped 7 bases, with 10 bases sitting between them. The germline CDR1 and CDR2 sequences are DFQATT and SNEGSKA (reference sequence). CDR3 protein: CSAMTVLEAFF. For the CDR3, the DNA is TGCAGTGCTATGACGGTTCTTGAAGCTTTCTTT.

This clonotype was counted at least ten times. The chain has TRBV28 and TRBJ2-3; D gene unclear. The CDR3 contains 15 residues. Trimming took off 4 bases at V and 5 bases at J, with 16 bases between the two ends. The germline V gene encodes CDR1 MDHEN and CDR2 SYDVKM. The CDR3 sequence: CASSSPGLGIDTQYF. The CDR3 DNA reads as TGTGCCAGCAGTTCACCAGGCCTTGGGATAGATACGCAGTATTTT.

The chain couples TRBV20-1 to TRBJ1-2, with 12 nucleotides matching TRBD1. The ends lost 0 bases at V and 6 bases at J; junction bases unmatched: 11. Germline CDR1 is DFQATT and CDR2 is SNEGSKA (reference sequence). This CDR3 contains 17 residues. CDR3 amino acids: CSARDLRDRGLSDGYTF. CDR3 DNA: TGCAGTGCTAGAGATCTCCGGGACAGGGGGCTGAGTGATGGCTACACCTTC.

This clonotype has just a few counts. The chain recombines TRBV12-3 or TRBV12-4 with TRBJ1-1, with 12 bases aligning to TRBD1. The CDR3 spans 17 residues. After removal of 2 bases from V and 1 base from J, the junction contained 5 bases not matched to a gene. In DNA, the CDR3 is TGTGCCAGCAGTTTATGGGACAGGGGGCCGAGGAACACTGAAGCTTTCTTT. Its translation: CASSLWDRGPRNTEAFF.

Concerning this clonotype: One end of the junction does not line up with germline, which may come from a read error. J is TRBJ2-5 and V is TRBV5-5; D is perhaps TRBD2 (5 bases). The CDR3 extends over 13 amino acids. CDR1 and CDR2 from the germline V gene are SGHKS and YYEKEE (reference sequence). The CDR3 DNA is TGTGCCAGCAACTTGGAGGCTCGAGAGACCCAGTACTTC. Translation gives CASNLEARETQYF.

V gene TRBV7-9 combines with J gene TRBJ1-1; D uncertain. The CDR3 is made up of 15 amino acids. In germline, CDR1 is SEHNR, CDR2 FQNEAQ (reference sequence). With 1 base removed from V and 1 base from J, the gap between germline ends came to 10 bases. CDR3 in DNA: TGTGCCAGCAGCTTAGTGTTTGGAGGGAACACTGAAGCTTTCTTT. Translated: CASSLVFGGNTEAFF.

V usage is TRBV29-1 and J usage is TRBJ2-1; TRBD2 is a possible D gene (6 bases). This CDR3 has 13 residues. Germline lookup yields CDR1 SQVTM and CDR2 ANQGSEA. The V end lost 7 bases, the J end lost 6 bases, and 16 bases lay between the germline ends. This CDR3 is CSAASVSGNEQFF. The DNA of the CDR3 is TGCAGCGCCGCTAGCGTGTCGGGCAATGAGCAGTTCTTC.

This rearrangement joins TRBV6-6 to TRBJ1-5; a weak D match, TRBD1 (6 bases). Germline V gene lookup returns CDR1 MNHNY and CDR2 SVGAGI (reference sequence). V was shortened by 5 bases and J by 5 bases, with 16 bases between the two germline ends. CDR3 length: 15 amino acids. The CDR3 reads CASSVWTDEYQPQHF. In nucleotides, the CDR3 is TGTGCCAGCAGTGTTTGGACAGATGAGTATCAGCCCCAGCATTTT.

The V gene is TRBV20-1, the J gene TRBJ1-4; tentative D call: TRBD1 (5 bases). V lost 1 base to trimming and J lost 11 bases, with 14 bases between them. Per germline, CDR1 DFQATT and CDR2 SNEGSKA (reference sequence). This CDR3 is 13 amino acids long. CDR3 protein: CSARGTSTRKLFF. CDR3 nucleotides: TGCAGTGCTAGAGGGACAAGTACAAGGAAACTGTTTTTT.

In its sample, this clonotype was seen once. The V and J genes are TRBV29-1 and TRBJ1-2, with 9 bases aligning to TRBD1. Germline CDR1 is SQVTM and CDR2 is ANQGSEA. The V segment lost 7 bases and the J segment 6 bases; nucleotides outside the gene matches: 3. This CDR3 comprises 11 residues. The DNA for the CDR3 is TGCAGCGACAACAGGGGGCATGGCTACACCTTC. Protein product: CSDNRGHGYTF.

This clonotype came up many times. The gene calls are TRBV11-2 and TRBJ2-7, with a tentative D call TRBD2 (6 bases). The ends were cut back, 4 bases at V and 3 bases at J, with 13 bases in the middle. Looked up from germline, CDR1 is SGHAT and CDR2 is FQNNGV. The CDR3 is 14 amino acids. The CDR3 region is CASSSPGTFYEQYF. The CDR3 nucleotides are TGTGCCAGCAGCTCCCCCGGGACTTTCTACGAGCAGTACTTC.

The chain combines TRBV29-1 with TRBJ2-7; 11 positions match TRBD1. CDR3 length: 13 amino acids. The ends lost 6 bases at V and 4 bases at J; junction bases unmatched: 5. The V gene's germline CDR1 is SQVTM and CDR2 ANQGSEA. CDR3 region: CSVLGQGAYEQYF. The CDR3 DNA reads as TGCAGCGTGCTCGGACAGGGGGCTTACGAGCAGTACTTC.

This sequence joins TRBV12-3 or TRBV12-4 and TRBJ2-5; TRBD2 is a possible D gene (6 bases). The CDR3 is 13 amino acids. V lost 5 bases and J 2 bases, leaving 9 bases between the germline ends. CDR3 DNA sequence: TGTGCCAGCAGTACCAGCGGGCAAGAGACCCAGTACTTC. As protein: CASSTSGQETQYF.

The V gene is TRBV7-9, the J gene TRBJ2-3; perhaps D is TRBD1 or TRBD2 (5 bases each). Germline V gene lookup returns CDR1 SEHNR and CDR2 FQNEAQ (reference sequence). V lost 5 bases to trimming and J lost 7 bases, with 28 bases between them. The CDR3 is made up of 18 amino acids. The CDR3, as DNA: TGTGCCAGCAGCCGCCCCCGCACCGGGACCGACTTGGGGAATACGCAGTATTTT. It is translated as CASSRPRTGTDLGNTQYF.

The sample holds a few counts of this clonotype. This chain links TRBV5-4 with TRBJ2-7, with D perhaps assigned TRBD1 or TRBD2 (5 bases each). Trimming left V 4 bases short and J 2 bases short, with 13 bases between. CDR1 and CDR2 from the germline V gene are SGHNT and YYREEE (reference sequence). The CDR3 totals 14 residues. The CDR3 DNA reads as TGTGCCAGCAGCACCTACCGGGACCCCTACGAGCAGTACTTC. Translated, it gives CASSTYRDPYEQYF.

This chain uses TRBV20-1 with TRBJ2-4; D gene ambiguous. Trimming shortened V by 0 bases and J by 0 bases, and 6 bases separated the two germline ends. The CDR3 has 14 residues. CDR1 DFQATT and CDR2 SNEGSKA come from the germline V gene (reference sequence). The CDR3 DNA follows: TGCAGTGCTAGAGATCGGCAAGCCAAAAACATTCAGTACTTC. It translates to CSARDRQAKNIQYF.

In DNA, the CDR3 is TGTGCCAGCAGTTTAGCAGGCAGGGCGAACTATGGCTACACCTTC. Protein sequence: CASSLAGRANYGYTF. This chain uses TRBV28 with TRBJ1-2; D is perhaps TRBD1 (5 bases). Trimming stripped 2 bases from V and 2 bases from J, with 12 bases between. The CDR3 runs 15 residues. The germline gives CDR1 MDHEN, CDR2 SYDVKM.

This clonotype was seen many times. The CDR3 sequence is CASGTGGDGYTF. CDR3 coding DNA: TGTGCCAGCGGGACAGGGGGCGATGGCTACACCTTC. The chain employs TRBV12-3 or TRBV12-4 and TRBJ1-2; 12 nucleotides agree with TRBD1. The CDR3 length is 12 residues. The J segment lost 6 bases and the V segment lost 8 bases, leaving 1 base of the junction unmatched.

The CDR3 nucleotides read TGTGCCAGCAGATCACTACCCCCGGCCTTCGAGCAGTACGTC. This codes for CASRSLPPAFEQYV. The V and J genes are TRBV6-2 or TRBV6-3 and TRBJ2-7; D is unresolved. Per germline, CDR1 MNHEY and CDR2 SVGEGT. V was pared by 6 bases and J by 6 bases, with 18 bases between. The CDR3 consists of 14 residues.

The CDR3 here is CAISDPSTGASYEQYF. CDR3 in DNA: TGTGCCATCAGTGACCCTTCGACAGGAGCCTCCTACGAGCAGTACTTC. The chain has TRBV10-3 and TRBJ2-7; D perhaps matches TRBD1 (6 bases). The CDR3 has 16 amino acids. Trimming took 3 bases from V and 0 from J, leaving 15 bases between them. Germline lookup yields CDR1 ENHRY and CDR2 SYGVKD.

This clonotype has a handful of counts. The J gene is TRBJ2-7, the V gene TRBV12-3 or TRBV12-4, with D unclear. The CDR3 runs to 14 residues. Trimming removed 3 bases at V and 0 bases at J, with 9 bases between. Here the CDR3 DNA reads TGTGCCAGCAGTTTCTCGGGCCGCTCCTACGAGCAGTACTTC. Residues: CASSFSGRSYEQYF.

Only a few counts were recorded for this clonotype. The chain links TRBV19 to TRBJ2-7; tentatively, D is TRBD2 (5 bases). This CDR3 has 10 amino acids. V dropped 5 bases and J dropped 11 bases, with 10 bases sitting between them. Germline V gene sequence: CDR1 LNHDA, CDR2 SQIVND (reference sequence). CDR3 amino acids: CASSVDLEYF. The CDR3, as DNA: TGTGCCAGTAGTGTGGACTTGGAGTACTTC.

This clonotype has a count of ten or more. J is TRBJ2-2 and V is TRBV7-6, with 7 bases identical to TRBD2. The CDR3 spans 15 residues. The V segment lost 5 bases and the J segment 5 bases; nucleotides outside the gene matches: 8. Germline CDR1 reads SGHVS; CDR2 reads FNYEAQ. The CDR3 region is CASSKLAGGTGELFF. The CDR3 DNA sequence: TGTGCCAGCAGCAAACTAGCCGGGGGGACCGGGGAGCTGTTTTTT.

CDR3 sequence (DNA): TGTGCCACCAGTGATCAGCTTCGGGGGACCTACAATGAGCAGTTCTTC. Its protein is CATSDQLRGTYNEQFF. This sequence joins TRBV24-1 and TRBJ2-1; possible D gene TRBD2, 6 bases. Per germline, CDR1 KGHDR and CDR2 SFDVKD. The CDR3 sequence is 16 residues long. The germline V and J ends were trimmed by 3 bases and 2 bases, with 13 bases remaining between them.

The CDR3 sequence: CASSSNPGTGELFF. As DNA, the CDR3 is TGTGCCAGCAGCTCAAATCCAGGAACCGGGGAGCTGTTTTTT. This chain uses TRBV7-9 with TRBJ2-2, with unresolved D. The germline V gene encodes CDR1 SEHNR and CDR2 FQNEAQ (reference sequence). V lost 4 bases and J 5 bases, leaving 11 bases between the germline ends. This CDR3 spans 14 amino acids.